These T cell receptor beta chains were read from a single sample in a study of T cell repertoires in cytomegalovirus infection. No antigens are known for them. One entry per CDR3 protein, called by TCRdb with MiXCR from the reads. The profile shows about 500,000 distinct CDR3 sequences, 30% to 40% of them singletons. Here the sequenced sample was cultured PBMCs, taken from culture after CMV antigen stimulation. The receptors derive from a human donor in good health (CMV status not recorded). Some clones in this sample may be carry-over from other donors' samples. Both conserved end residues are part of each CDR3. The D gene is left open where the match is weak. Size values are once, few and many counts, or a class for expanded clones, and some rows have none.

clone size	V gene	D gene	J gene	CDR3 length	CDR3 DNA	CDR3 protein
.	TRBV6-6	.	TRBJ2-7	11	TGTGCCAGCAGTACCAACAAGGAGCAGTACTTC	CASSTNKEQYF
many	TRBV7-2	TRBD1	TRBJ2-4	14	TGTGCCAGCAGGCCCGGACAGGGATCAAACATTCAGTACTTC	CASRPGQGSNIQYF
.	TRBV4-3	.	TRBJ1-1	12	TGCGCCAGCAGCCACGGAAACACTGAAGCTTTCTTT	CASSHGNTEAFF
.	TRBV4-1	.	TRBJ2-3	13	TGTGCCAGCAGCCAACGGGAGACAGATACGCAGTATTTT	CASSQRETDTQYF
few	TRBV12-3/TRBV12-4	.	TRBJ2-1	15	TGTGCCAGCAGTTTGTTTGGCGGACCCTCCAATGAGCAGTTCTTC	CASSLFGGPSNEQFF
.	TRBV4-1	TRBD2	TRBJ2-7	15	TGCGCCAGCAGCCAACAGGAGGTAGCGGGAGGCGAGCAGTACTTC	CASSQQEVAGGEQYF
.	TRBV7-9	.	TRBJ2-7	15	TGTGCCAGCAGCTTAGACCAGGCAAGCTCCTACGAGCAGTACTTC	CASSLDQASSYEQYF
.	TRBV20-1	TRBD1	TRBJ2-7	14	TGCAGTGCTAGGACGGACAGGGGTGGCTACGAGCAGTACTTC	CSARTDRGGYEQYF
few	TRBV7-2	.	TRBJ2-1	11	TGTGCCAGCAGCTTAGCGACCGAGCAGTTCTTC	CASSLATEQFF
.	TRBV14	.	TRBJ2-3	17	TGTGCCAGCAGTCCTGAGGGCAGAACTTCGAGCACAGATACGCAGTATTTT	CASSPEGRTSSTDTQYF
.	TRBV6-5	.	TRBJ1-1	13	TGTGCCAGCAGTTACTCCGGGTACACTGAAGCTTTCTTT	CASSYSGYTEAFF
few	TRBV6-6	TRBD1	TRBJ1-2	12	TGTGCCAGCAGTTACTCGACAGGGTGGGACACCTTC	CASSYSTGWDTF
.	TRBV18	TRBD2	TRBJ2-3	17	TGTGCCAGCTCACCACCCCCGACTAGCGGCCGCACAGATACGCAGTATTTT	CASSPPPTSGRTDTQYF
few	TRBV12-3/TRBV12-4	.	TRBJ2-3	15	TGTGCCAGCAGCCAGAACCCACGAGCGGCAGATACGCAGTATTTT	CASSQNPRAADTQYF
many	TRBV5-6	TRBD1	TRBJ2-1	19	TGTGCCAGCAGCTTTTCGGGACAGGGGGCCCAAAGCTCCTACAATGAGCAGTTCTTC	CASSFSGQGAQSSYNEQFF
few	TRBV6-5	.	TRBJ1-5	14	TGTGCCACCAGACCCGGGCAGAGCAATCAGCCCCAGCATTTT	CATRPGQSNQPQHF
few	TRBV7-2	TRBD1	TRBJ1-2	16	TGTGCCAGCAGCTTAGAATGGACAGGGTCTAACTATGGCTACACCTTC	CASSLEWTGSNYGYTF
.	TRBV25-1	.	TRBJ1-2	11	TGTGCCACCTCGACCGGCTATGGCTACACCTTC	CATSTGYGYTF
.	TRBV19	.	TRBJ2-4	12	TGTGCCAGTAGTAACCAACTAGCCATTCAGTACTTC	CASSNQLAIQYF
.	TRBV18	.	TRBJ1-2	13	TGTGCCAGCTCACCGGACAGCGTGTATGGCTACACCTTC	CASSPDSVYGYTF
few	TRBV12-3/TRBV12-4	TRBD1	TRBJ2-4	15	TGTGCCAGCAGTTTTACAGGGGTAGCCAAAAACATTCAGTACTTC	CASSFTGVAKNIQYF
.	TRBV11-2	TRBD2	TRBJ2-2	14	TGTGCCAGCAAGGGACTAGCTGACACCGGGGAGCTGTTTTTT	CASKGLADTGELFF
.	TRBV29-1	TRBD2	TRBJ2-2	15	TGCAGCGTCCCCAGACTAGCGGACTTCGGCGGGGAGCTGTTTTTT	CSVPRLADFGGELFF
few	TRBV7-8	.	TRBJ1-4	12	TGTGCCAGCAGCTTAATAGATGAAAAACTGTTTTTT	CASSLIDEKLFF
few	TRBV7-3	.	TRBJ1-5	18	TGTGCCAGCAGCCTCCCAGGGACGGATCTAGCTTGCAATCAGCCCCAGCATTTT	CASSLPGTDLACNQPQHF
few	TRBV7-2	.	TRBJ1-2	12	TGTGCCAGCAGCCGAGGGACCTATGGCTACACCTTC	CASSRGTYGYTF
many	TRBV28	TRBD1	TRBJ1-5	15	TGTGCCAGCGGTCTTGCGACAGGGCGCAATCAGCCCCAGCATTTT	CASGLATGRNQPQHF
few	TRBV24-1	.	TRBJ2-1	15	TGTGCCACCAGTGAATCCTTGACGACTTACAATGAGCAGTTCTTC	CATSESLTTYNEQFF
.	TRBV11-2	.	TRBJ2-1	15	TGTGCCAGCAGCTTAGATGTGGGCGGATACAATGAGCAGTTCTTC	CASSLDVGGYNEQFF
few	TRBV11-2	TRBD2	TRBJ2-3	15	TGTGCCAGCAGCGGACTAGCGGGGAAGGTAGATACGCAGTATTTT	CASSGLAGKVDTQYF
.	TRBV7-8	TRBD2	TRBJ2-7	15	TGTGCCAGCAGCTTTAAGCTGGGACTAGCTTTCGAGCAGTACTTC	CASSFKLGLAFEQYF
.	TRBV20-1	.	TRBJ2-5	13	TGCAGTGCTAGAGATCCCCTTCAAGAGACCCAGTACTTC	CSARDPLQETQYF
medium-sized	TRBV12-3/TRBV12-4	.	TRBJ1-2	13	TGTGCCAGCAGTTTTCGGGGGACCTATGGCTACACCTTC	CASSFRGTYGYTF
few	TRBV7-8	.	TRBJ2-1	13	TGTGCCAGCGAGACCTCCTCCTACAATGAGCAGTTCTTC	CASETSSYNEQFF
.	TRBV4-1	TRBD2	TRBJ2-1	15	TGCGCCAGCAGCCAAGGACTAGCGGGAGAGGGTGAGCAGTTCTTC	CASSQGLAGEGEQFF
.	TRBV4-1	TRBD1	TRBJ1-2	14	TGTGCCAGCAGCCACCTGGACAGGGGTGTTGGCTACACCTTC	CASSHLDRGVGYTF
.	TRBV7-6	TRBD1	TRBJ1-5	12	TGTGCCAGCAGCTCCTTCAGGGGGGCCCAGCATTTT	CASSSFRGAQHF
.	TRBV20-1	.	TRBJ1-6	16	TGCAGTGCTCGTTGGACTGGGGAGAGGTGGAATTCACCCCTCCACTTT	CSARWTGERWNSPLHF
many	TRBV7-8	TRBD2	TRBJ2-1	16	TGTGCCAGCAGCTCCCAGGGGGGACTAGCGTTGGATGAGCAGTTCTTC	CASSSQGGLALDEQFF
.	TRBV20-1	TRBD2	TRBJ2-1	16	TGCAGTGCTTTGACTAGCGGGAGAGGTGGATACAATGAGCAGTTCTTC	CSALTSGRGGYNEQFF